A single sample gave rise to the 24 T cell receptor beta chains below, sequenced in a study of T cells after yellow fever vaccination. MiXCR, applied by TCRdb to the 5' RACE reads, yields one record per CDR3 protein. The sample has around 27,000 distinct CDR3 sequences, 3.5% to 5% seen once. The specimen comprised CD8+ T cells sorted from PBMCs, sampled 5 days after the yellow fever booster vaccination. Receptor source: a man aged 30 to 39 who received the YFV17D yellow fever vaccine.

In its sample, this clonotype was seen many times. This chain uses TRBV18 with TRBJ2-7; TRBD1 is a possible D gene (5 bases). The CDR3 covers 13 residues. The ends were cut back, 3 bases at V and 0 bases at J, with 6 bases in the middle. CDR1 and CDR2 (germline): KGHSH, LQKENI. DNA of the CDR3: TGTGCCAGCTCACCCGGACACTCCTACGAGCAGTACTTC. This sequence encodes CASSPGHSYEQYF.

Ten or more counts support this clonotype. The DNA for the CDR3 is TGTGCCAGTACGGGACCGGGCACCGGGGAGCTGTTTTTT. It specifies CASTGPGTGELFF. The gene calls are TRBV5-5 and TRBJ2-2, with D possibly being TRBD1 or TRBD2 (5 bases each). Per the germline V gene, CDR1 is SGHKS and CDR2 is YYEKEE (reference sequence). The CDR3 sequence is 13 residues long. The ends were cut back, 8 bases at V and 4 bases at J, with 12 bases in the middle.

This clonotype came up many times. V is TRBV12-3 or TRBV12-4 and J is TRBJ2-7, with TRBD1 identical over 7 bases. The ends lost 8 bases at V and 3 bases at J; junction bases unmatched: 7. The CDR3 is 13 amino acids. CDR3 in DNA: TGTGCCAGCCTGGGACAGAGCAGCTACGAGCAGTACTTC. Its protein is CASLGQSSYEQYF.

This clonotype has a count of ten or more. This rearrangement joins TRBV5-6 to TRBJ2-1, with D perhaps matching TRBD1 (5 bases). The CDR3 is 14 residues long. Germline V gene sequence: CDR1 SGHDT, CDR2 YYEEEE. V lost 1 base to trimming and J lost 3 bases, with 8 bases between them. Here the CDR3 DNA reads TGTGCCAGCAGCTTGAACAGGCGCTACAATGAGCAGTTCTTC. As protein: CASSLNRRYNEQFF.

This clonotype was counted at least ten times. The V gene is TRBV29-1, the J gene TRBJ2-1; no firm D call. Per germline, CDR1 SQVTM and CDR2 ANQGSEA. Trimming took off 3 bases at V and 3 bases at J, with 6 bases between the two ends. The CDR3 extends over 12 amino acids. The CDR3: CSVEGRYNEQFF. The CDR3 nucleotides read TGCAGCGTTGAGGGTCGCTACAATGAGCAGTTCTTC.

The table lists this clonotype with many counts. V and J are TRBV7-2 and TRBJ2-7; the match to TRBD1 covers 8 bases. The CDR3 is 14 residues long. V shed 5 bases, J shed 0 bases, and the junction held 3 bases outside the gene matches. From germline, CDR1 is SGHTA and CDR2 FQGNSA. This CDR3 reads CASSLGTGSYEQYF. The CDR3 nucleotides are TGTGCCAGCAGCCTCGGGACAGGCTCCTACGAGCAGTACTTC.

The chain recombines TRBV29-1 with TRBJ2-7; 7 bases line up with TRBD2. J gave up 2 bases and V 1 base, and 11 bases lay outside the gene matches. The CDR3 is 16 residues long. Germline V gives CDR1 SQVTM, CDR2 ANQGSEA. CDR3 protein: CSVEGGGVGTAYEQYF. The CDR3 bases are TGCAGCGTTGAAGGGGGGGGGGTCGGGACGGCCTACGAGCAGTACTTC.

This clonotype was detected ten times or more. The chain is built from TRBV12-3 or TRBV12-4 and TRBJ2-2; a possible D gene is TRBD1 (5 bases). The CDR3 spans 12 residues. The CDR3 nucleotides read TGTGCTTTATTCAGGGCCACCGGGGAGCTGTTTTTT. It yields the protein CALFRATGELFF.

This clonotype showed up many times. The gene calls are TRBV29-1 and TRBJ2-1; 11 nucleotides agree with TRBD2. The V segment lost 3 bases and the J segment 16 bases; nucleotides outside the gene matches: 8. The CDR3 has 12 residues. The germline gives CDR1 SQVTM, CDR2 ANQGSEA. Written as DNA, the CDR3 is TGCAGCGTTGACAGTAGCGGGAGGGCAAAATTCTTC. Amino acids: CSVDSSGRAKFF.

Note on this clonotype: It is unclear where the CDR3 begins or ends on the DNA, so no DNA is shown, and the CDR3 is as TCRdb lists it. J is TRBJ2-7 and V is TRBV7-5; whether TRBD1, the table's D call, matches the DNA was not checked. TRBV7-5 is a documented pseudogene. The CDR3 adds up to 18 amino acids, both ends counted. CDR3 sequence: CISVPEAYGQGKPYEQYF.

This clonotype has a count of ten or more. The rearrangement links TRBV12-3 or TRBV12-4 to TRBJ2-1; D unclear. The CDR3 sequence is 13 residues long. The ends were cut back, 1 base at V and 5 bases at J, with 6 bases in the middle. The CDR3 sequence is CASSLGTNNEQFF. CDR3 DNA: TGTGCCAGCAGTTTAGGAACGAACAATGAGCAGTTCTTC.

This clonotype came up once. This may be a read error: a much more frequent sequence differs by one nucleotide. The chain is built from TRBV5-1 and TRBJ1-1, with TRBD1 matching 10 bases. Trimming took 1 base from V and 3 from J; bases not matched to a gene: 3. Germline V gives CDR1 SGHRS, CDR2 YFSETQ. This CDR3 has 15 amino acids. This CDR3 is CASSLQGQGYTEAFF. The CDR3 region has the DNA TGCGCCAGCAGCTTGCAGGGACAGGGGTACACTGAAGCTTTCTTT.

This clonotype was seen at least ten times. The genes are TRBV12-3 or TRBV12-4 and TRBJ2-5; D perhaps matches TRBD2 (6 bases). The CDR3 runs to 15 residues. Trimming stripped 3 bases from V and 5 bases from J, with 16 bases between. CDR3 nucleotides: TGTGCCAGCAGTTTCGGCGCGGGATGGAGCGAGACCCAGTACTTC. Its translation is CASSFGAGWSETQYF.

The table lists this clonotype with many counts. The rearrangement uses TRBV9 and TRBJ2-7; 12 bases map to TRBD1. Trimming removed 5 bases from V and 6 bases from J; junction bases left unmatched: 6. This CDR3 is 14 amino acids long. Germline lookup yields CDR1 SGDLS and CDR2 YYNGEE. The CDR3 DNA reads TGTGCCAGCAGTCCGGGACAGGGGGCCCTCGAGCAGTACTTC. It yields the protein CASSPGQGALEQYF.

This clonotype was detected ten times or more. CDR3 sequence (DNA): TGTGCCAGCAGCGCAGGACAGGCGAACACTGAAGCTTTCTTT. As protein: CASSAGQANTEAFF. The chain joins TRBV7-6 to TRBJ1-1, with 7 bases lining up with TRBD1. The V gene end was trimmed by 5 bases and the J gene end by 1 base; junction bases not matched to a gene: 4. The length of the CDR3 is 14 residues. CDR1 is SGHVS, CDR2 FNYEAQ, per germline.

This clonotype was seen at least ten times. The V gene is TRBV3-1, the J gene TRBJ2-2; 8 bases match TRBD1. Germline trimming cut 0 bases from V and 1 base from J; bases unmatched to any gene: 4. The CDR3 runs to 17 residues. CDR1 and CDR2 from the germline V gene are LGHDT and YNNKEL (reference sequence). CDR3 sequence (DNA): TGTGCCAGCAGCCAAGAGTCGGACAGGGTGAACACCGGGGAGCTGTTTTTT. The encoded protein is CASSQESDRVNTGELFF.

The sample holds many counts of this clonotype. V and J are TRBV11-2 and TRBJ1-1; no reliable D call. V lost 1 base and J lost 4, with 13 bases in between. The CDR3 consists of 15 residues. From germline, CDR1 is SGHAT and CDR2 FQNNGV. CDR3 DNA: TGTGCCAGCAGCTTAGGCAGAAACCACTTCACTGAAGCTTTCTTT. Its translation is CASSLGRNHFTEAFF.

This clonotype was seen many times. V is TRBV5-5 and J is TRBJ2-1; 12 bases fit TRBD2. The germline V gene encodes CDR1 SGHKS and CDR2 YYEKEE (reference sequence). The junction had 6 bases not matched to a gene; V was cut back by 4 bases and J by 7 bases. The CDR3 is 15 amino acids. CDR3 in amino acids: CASSLGTSGFNEQFF. The DNA for the CDR3 is TGTGCCAGCAGCCTCGGGACTAGCGGGTTTAATGAGCAGTTCTTC.

The table lists this clonotype with many counts. This chain connects TRBV6-5 to TRBJ2-1, with D perhaps matching TRBD2 (6 bases). Germline V gene lookup returns CDR1 MNHEY and CDR2 SVGAGI. The CDR3 sequence is 15 residues long. Trimming took off 2 bases at V and 4 bases at J, with 12 bases between the two ends. The CDR3, as DNA: TGTGCCAGCAGTTACGAGACTAGTGGGTACAATGAGCAGTTCTTC. Translation gives CASSYETSGYNEQFF.

This clonotype has just a few counts. The chain links TRBV7-2 to TRBJ2-3; no clear D gene. The CDR3 extends over 14 amino acids. The germline gives CDR1 SGHTA, CDR2 FQGNSA. Trimming left V 1 base short and J 5 bases short, with 10 bases between. The CDR3 DNA reads as TGTGCCAGCAGCTTAGGGCTAGTGGGAGATACGCAGTATTTT. Amino acid sequence: CASSLGLVGDTQYF. Full variable domain (remainder filled in from reference TRBV7-2 and TRBJ2-3): GAGVSQSPSNKVTEKGKDVELRCDPISGHTALYWYRQSLGQGLEFLIYFQGNSAPDKSGLPSDRFSAERTGGSVSTLTIQRTQQEDSAVYLCASSLGLVGDTQYFGPGTRLTVL.

In the case of this clonotype: A much larger clonotype is one base distant, so this may be a read error. The rearrangement uses TRBV10-3 and TRBJ2-3; maybe TRBD1 (6 bases). This CDR3 has 15 residues. Germline V gene sequence: CDR1 ENHRY, CDR2 SYGVKD. DNA of the CDR3: TGTACCATCAGTGAGCCGGACAGAGGGTGGGATACGCAGTATTTT. Translation: CTISEPDRGWDTQYF.

The V call is TRBV7-8, the J call TRBJ2-7, with D unclear. Germline CDR1 SGHVS, CDR2 FQNEAQ. The CDR3 is 12 residues long. The V gene lost 1 base and the J gene lost 7 bases, with 8 bases spanning the gap. CDR3 bases: TGTGCCAGCAGCTTAGTTTCGTGGGAGCAGTACTTC. This sequence encodes CASSLVSWEQYF.

This clonotype occurred many times. This sequence joins TRBV11-2 and TRBJ2-1; D is uncertain. Germline V gene data show CDR1 as SGHAT and CDR2 as FQNNGV. The CDR3 runs to 15 residues. Trimming pared 5 bases from V and 9 bases from J, leaving 20 bases between. Written as DNA, the CDR3 is TGTGCCAGCAGCGGAATCTCTCAGGCGGCAGGTGAGCAGTTCTTC. This sequence encodes CASSGISQAAGEQFF.

This clonotype was observed many times. The chain combines TRBV12-3 or TRBV12-4 with TRBJ2-5; TRBD2 matches 9 bases. J was trimmed by 5 bases and V by 6 bases; bases with no gene match: 10. The CDR3 consists of 15 residues. DNA for the CDR3: TGTGCCAGCAGCTCCGGGACTAGCCTACACGAGACCCAGTACTTC. It encodes CASSSGTSLHETQYF.